The clone carrying this T cell receptor beta chain was seen a handful of times. The sample comes from a study of CD8 T cells in ankylosing spondylitis. Germline lookup yields CDR1 SGHTA and CDR2 FQGTGA. This CDR3 region has 19 residues. Trimming at V came to 7 bases and at J to 1 base, leaving 16 bases not matched to a gene. A quantitative 5'-RACE method, one with molecular barcodes, was used to make TCR beta libraries. Via MiXCR, TCRdb re-called the 5' RACE reads, giving one row per CDR3 protein. The table lists some 250,000 distinct CDR3 sequences, about 11% of them singletons. The receptor comes from a male donor with ankylosing spondylitis or in good health (not recorded which). The gene calls are TRBV7-3 and TRBJ2-3; 11 bases agree with TRBD2. What was sequenced was blood, either unsorted or a sorted T cell fraction (not recorded which). DNA for the CDR3: TGTGCCAGCAACCGAAAAGGGCTAGCGGGAGGCCACTGCACAGATACGCAGTATTTT. Protein sequence: CASNRKGLAGGHCTDTQYF.